This T cell receptor (beta chain) is drawn from a study of T cells expressing NK-cell markers. As for the study in general: Sorted T-cell subsets CD3+CD56+NKG2C+, CD3+CD56+NKG2C- and CD3+CD56-NKG2C+ were TCR beta-sequenced.

Study-wide findings and caveats: Also leading the CD3+CD56-NKG2C+ fraction in several donors were these clonotypes. HCMV specificity of expanded NKG2C+ T cell clones remained unclear.

Notes on this clonotype: No antigen is known for it.

5'RACE template switching with UMIs produced the TCR beta cDNA. Reprocessing the 5' RACE reads, TCRdb reports a single entry for every CDR3 protein and omits DNA. In all, the sample yields around 550,000 distinct CDR3 sequences. Germline lookup yields CDR1 MNHEY and CDR2 SMNVEV (reference sequence). This CDR3 contains 13 residues. The TCR comes from a man aged 18-30 years in good health. The rearrangement links TRBV27 to TRBJ2-5; checking the TCRdb D call of TRBD2 is not possible without DNA. Source material: blood T cells: a sorted CD56 or NKG2C T cell subset, CD4+ or CD8+ T cells, or bulk PBMC T cells (not recorded which). The CDR3 loop reads CASSFLEGRTQYF.